This TCR beta chain was recorded in a study of blood T cells in healthy people across ages. Study results and caveats: Calculation of diversity from one million T cells yielded estimates considered to be underestimates.

Using a J-beta primer mix together with a sample-barcoded 5' primer, a second PCR was run for roughly 7 to 11 cycles. From the 5' RACE reads, TCRdb called clonotypes with MiXCR, one entry per CDR3 protein. The data contain 850,000 to 1,100,000 distinct CDR3 sequences, more than 30% of them singletons. Note on this clonotype: The antigen remains unidentified.

The CDR3 spans 15 residues. The germline gives CDR1 KGHSH, CDR2 LQKENI. The V end was cut by 4 bases, the J end by 2 bases, with 14 bases between. The receptor was derived from a man younger than 35 in good health. The chain links TRBV18 to TRBJ1-1; D is possibly TRBD1 (5 bases). The sample comprised blood. CDR3 region: CASSHPDILNTEAFF. The CDR3 bases are TGTGCCAGCTCACACCCGGACATCCTAAACACTGAAGCTTTCTTT.